This TCR beta chain originates from a study of patients and donors after allogeneic stem cell transplantation. TCRdb itself ran the RT-PCR reads through MiXCR, one entry per CDR3 protein. In the table there are roughly 230,000 distinct CDR3 sequences, 13% to 15% of which are singletons. The CDR3 spans 14 residues. Trimming removed 8 bases at V and 8 bases at J, with 18 bases between. In its sample, this clonotype was seen many times. This receptor was identified in a human donor who was either an allogeneic HSCT recipient or a stem cell or donor lymphocyte infusion donor (not recorded which). It is not recorded whose cells these are; they may come from a transplant donor. The sequenced material came from blood, either unsorted or a sorted T cell fraction (not recorded which). The rearrangement joins TRBV12-3 or TRBV12-4 to TRBJ1-4, with D unclear. DNA of the CDR3: TGTGCCAGCGGACCCGGGAACACGAACGAAAAACTGTTTTTT. Its protein product is CASGPGNTNEKLFF.